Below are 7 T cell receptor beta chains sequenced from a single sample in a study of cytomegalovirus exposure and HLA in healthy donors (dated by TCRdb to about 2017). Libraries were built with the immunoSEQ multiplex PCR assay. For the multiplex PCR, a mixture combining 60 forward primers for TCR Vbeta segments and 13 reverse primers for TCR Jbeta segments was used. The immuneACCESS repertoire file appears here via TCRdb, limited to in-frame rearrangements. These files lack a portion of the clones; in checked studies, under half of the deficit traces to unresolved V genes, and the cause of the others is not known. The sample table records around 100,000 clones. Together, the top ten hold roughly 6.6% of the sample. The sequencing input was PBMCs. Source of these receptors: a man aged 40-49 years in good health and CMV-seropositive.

Written as DNA, the CDR3 is TGTGCCAGCAGCCGCACAGACAGGGGGAAAAACATTCAGTACTTC. Encoded protein: CASSRTDRGKNIQYF. The V and J genes are TRBV6-5 and TRBJ2-4; 9 bases are a match to TRBD1. In germline, CDR1 is MNHEY, CDR2 SVGAGI. The CDR3 consists of 15 residues. V trimming: 6 bases; J trimming: 4 bases; junction bases outside the gene matches: 7.

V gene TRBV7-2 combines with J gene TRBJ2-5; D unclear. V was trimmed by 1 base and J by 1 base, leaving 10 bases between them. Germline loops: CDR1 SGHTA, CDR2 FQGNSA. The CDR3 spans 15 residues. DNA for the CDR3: TGTGCCAGCAGCTTAGGCGCGCGGAGCCAAGAGACCCAGTACTTC. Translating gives CASSLGARSQETQYF.

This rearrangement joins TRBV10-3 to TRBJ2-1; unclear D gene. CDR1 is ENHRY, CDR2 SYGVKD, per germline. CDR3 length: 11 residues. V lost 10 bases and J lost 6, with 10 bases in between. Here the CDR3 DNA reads TGTGCCACCTCCAGTTCCAATGAGCAGTTCTTC. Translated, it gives CATSSSNEQFF.

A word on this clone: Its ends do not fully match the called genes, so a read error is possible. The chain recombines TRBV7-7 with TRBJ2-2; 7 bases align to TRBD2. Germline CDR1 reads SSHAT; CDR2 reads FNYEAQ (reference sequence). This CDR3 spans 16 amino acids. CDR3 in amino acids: CASSLGVAGNTGELFF. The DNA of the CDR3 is TGTGCTAGCAGCTTAGGGGTAGCGGGGAACACCGGGGAGCTGTTTTTT.

CDR3 protein: CASSPELGLQNTGELFF. CDR3 DNA sequence: TGTGCCAGCAGCCCGGAATTGGGACTCCAGAACACCGGGGAGCTGTTTTTT. The chain recombines TRBV7-2 with TRBJ2-2, with TRBD2 as a possible D gene (6 bases). The CDR3 contains 17 residues. Germline-derived CDR1 and CDR2 are SGHTA and FQGNSA. V lost 5 bases and J lost 1, with 17 bases in between.

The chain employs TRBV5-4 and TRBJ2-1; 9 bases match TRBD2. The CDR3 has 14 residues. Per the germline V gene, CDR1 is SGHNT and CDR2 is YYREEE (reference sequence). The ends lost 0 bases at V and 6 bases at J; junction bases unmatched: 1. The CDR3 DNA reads TGTGCCAGCAGCTTGGGACTAGCGGCCAATGAGCAGTTCTTC. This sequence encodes CASSLGLAANEQFF.

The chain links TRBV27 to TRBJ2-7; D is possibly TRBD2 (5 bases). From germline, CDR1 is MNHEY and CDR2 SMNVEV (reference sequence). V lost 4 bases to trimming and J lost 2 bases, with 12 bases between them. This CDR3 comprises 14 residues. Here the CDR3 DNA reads TGTGCCAGCAGTTCTCGGGGTTGGGCCTACGAGCAGTACTTC. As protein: CASSSRGWAYEQYF.